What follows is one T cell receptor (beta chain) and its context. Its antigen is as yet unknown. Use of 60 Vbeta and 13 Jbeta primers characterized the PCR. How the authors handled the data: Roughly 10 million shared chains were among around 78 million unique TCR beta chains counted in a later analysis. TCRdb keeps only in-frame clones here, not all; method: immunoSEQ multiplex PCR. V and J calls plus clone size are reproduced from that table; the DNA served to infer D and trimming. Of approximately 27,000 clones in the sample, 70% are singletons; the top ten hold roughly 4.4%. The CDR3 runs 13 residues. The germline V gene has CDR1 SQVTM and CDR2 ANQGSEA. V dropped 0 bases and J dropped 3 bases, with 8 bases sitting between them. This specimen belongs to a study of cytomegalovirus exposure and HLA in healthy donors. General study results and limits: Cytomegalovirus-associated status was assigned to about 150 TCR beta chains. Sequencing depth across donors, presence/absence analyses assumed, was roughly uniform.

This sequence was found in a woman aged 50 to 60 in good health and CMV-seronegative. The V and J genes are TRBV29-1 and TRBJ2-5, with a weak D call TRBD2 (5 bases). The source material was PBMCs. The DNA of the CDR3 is TGCAGCGTTGAAGAAACTAGAAAAGAGACCCAGTACTTC. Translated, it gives CSVEETRKETQYF.